These 29 T cell receptor beta chains originate from one sample sequenced in a study of T cell repertoires in cytomegalovirus infection. Antigens of these TCRs are unknown. TCRdb fed the reads into MiXCR, producing one record per CDR3 protein. The sample records 140,000 to 150,000 distinct CDR3 sequences, 32% being singletons. The sequences come from CD8+ T cells from cultured PBMCs, collected from culture after CMV antigen stimulation. These receptor sequences come from a human donor in good health (CMV status not recorded). Some clones in this sample may be carry-over from other donors' samples.

This clonotype was detected ten times or more. The gene calls are TRBV15 and TRBJ2-2, with TRBD1 as a possible D gene (6 bases). V was cut by 6 bases and J by 1 base, with 12 bases left in between. CDR1 LNHNV and CDR2 YYDKDF come from the germline V gene (reference sequence). The CDR3 is made up of 15 amino acids. The CDR3 here is CATSAGTLNTGELFF. As DNA, the CDR3 is TGTGCCACCAGTGCCGGGACACTGAACACCGGGGAGCTGTTTTTT.

V usage is TRBV27 and J usage is TRBJ1-1; D gene unclear. The V gene lost 5 bases and the J gene lost 4 bases, with 8 bases spanning the gap. Germline V gene data show CDR1 as MNHEY and CDR2 as SMNVEV (reference sequence). The CDR3 loop spans 12 amino acids. The CDR3 DNA is TGTGCCAGCAGTCCCTCCATCACTGAAGCTTTCTTT. Protein: CASSPSITEAFF.

The V call is TRBV20-1, the J call TRBJ2-2, with TRBD1 matching over 9 bases. The CDR3 is 15 residues long. J lost 4 bases, V lost 4 bases, and 7 bases had no gene match. CDR1 and CDR2 (germline): DFQATT, SNEGSKA (reference sequence). For the CDR3, the DNA is TGCAGTGCTAACTCCGGGACAGGGATCACCGGGGAGCTGTTTTTT. This translates into CSANSGTGITGELFF.

This clonotype was counted a few times. The gene calls are TRBV7-7 and TRBJ2-1; the match to TRBD2 covers 10 bases. Germline V gene lookup returns CDR1 SSHAT and CDR2 FNYEAQ (reference sequence). CDR3 length equals 15 residues. The trim removed 5 bases at V and 10 bases at J, leaving 11 bases unmatched. The CDR3 DNA follows: TGTGCCAGCAGCCCGTCGCTAGCGGGGGCGGAGGAGCAGTTCTTC. Its protein product is CASSPSLAGAEEQFF.

The chain carries TRBV19 and TRBJ2-1; 7 bases are a match to TRBD2. The V gene end was trimmed by 3 bases and the J gene end by 6 bases; junction bases not matched to a gene: 8. Germline CDR1 and CDR2: LNHDA and SQIVND (reference sequence). This CDR3 is built from 15 residues. The CDR3 bases are TGTGCCAGTAGTATGACTAGCTGGTTGGGCAATGAGCAGTTCTTC. As protein: CASSMTSWLGNEQFF.

This clonotype was seen repeatedly, ten times or more. The chain employs TRBV4-1 and TRBJ1-5; D is uncertain. This CDR3 comprises 13 residues. V was shortened by 1 base and J by 8 bases, with 9 bases between the two germline ends. Germline CDR1 and CDR2: MGHRA and YSYEKL. The chain's CDR3 is CASSQVPGEPQHF. The CDR3 region has the DNA TGCGCCAGCAGCCAAGTGCCGGGAGAGCCCCAGCATTTT.

On this clonotype itself: One end of the junction is discordant with germline, which a read error may explain. The rearrangement links TRBV5-1 to TRBJ2-7; the match to TRBD1 covers 7 bases. The CDR3 has 13 amino acids. Germline CDR1 and CDR2: SGHRS and YFSETQ. The CDR3 DNA reads TGCGCCAACAGCTTCCGGGACAGCTACGAGCAGTACTTC. The encoded protein is CANSFRDSYEQYF.

The chain links TRBV6-4 to TRBJ2-2; D gene unclear. The germline gives CDR1 MRHNA, CDR2 SNTAGT. The CDR3 has 14 amino acids. Trimming cost V 0 bases and J 4 bases, with 6 bases left between them. CDR3 sequence: CASSDSMSTGELFF. CDR3 coding DNA: TGTGCCAGCAGTGACTCGATGAGCACCGGGGAGCTGTTTTTT.

A few counts support this clonotype. The chain combines TRBV4-2 with TRBJ2-3, with TRBD2 identical over 11 bases. CDR3 length: 20 residues. The V and J ends lost 2 bases and 4 bases, in that order; junction bases with no gene match: 17. Germline CDR1 reads LGHNA; CDR2 reads YNFKEQ. The CDR3 nucleotides read TGTGCCAGCAGCCAATACACCTTGACTAGCGGGACGATCCGCGCAGATACGCAGTATTTT. Translation gives CASSQYTLTSGTIRADTQYF.

V gene TRBV12-3 or TRBV12-4 combines with J gene TRBJ2-7, with 8 bases fitting TRBD2. This CDR3 spans 14 amino acids. With 6 bases clipped from V and 3 bases from J, the junction kept 7 bases outside the gene matches. CDR3 region: CASSGTRQSYEQYF. The CDR3, as DNA: TGTGCCAGCAGCGGGACTAGGCAAAGCTACGAGCAGTACTTC.

CDR3 nucleotides: TGTGCCAGCAGCCAGTTGGGGGGGGGCCGCGAGTTCTTC. As protein: CASSQLGGGREFF. This chain connects TRBV11-2 to TRBJ2-1; tentatively, D is TRBD2 (7 bases). The germline V gene encodes CDR1 SGHAT and CDR2 FQNNGV. CDR3 length: 13 residues. Trimming took off 5 bases at V and 14 bases at J, with 19 bases between the two ends.

This clonotype was picked up a small number of times. The chain employs TRBV27 and TRBJ1-1; 7 bases align to TRBD1. The V and J ends lost 2 bases and 8 bases, in that order; junction bases with no gene match: 8. CDR3 size: 14 residues. Germline V gene data show CDR1 as MNHEY and CDR2 as SMNVEV (reference sequence). CDR3 DNA: TGTGCCAGCAGTTTACAGGTCGGGACAGAGGAAGCTTTCTTT. Protein: CASSLQVGTEEAFF.

This clonotype was observed a handful of times. The V call is TRBV3-1, the J call TRBJ2-3; 9 nucleotides line up with TRBD2. Germline CDR1 reads LGHDT; CDR2 reads YNNKEL (reference sequence). V lost 0 bases and J lost 2; bases outside the gene matches: 3. CDR3 length: 16 residues. CDR3 sequence reads: CASSQDSGGTTDTQYF. The CDR3 nucleotides read TGTGCCAGCAGCCAAGATAGCGGGGGAACCACAGATACGCAGTATTTT.

This sequence joins TRBV7-9 and TRBJ2-5; TRBD2 agrees at 8 bases. After removal of 5 bases from V and 0 bases from J, the junction contained 8 bases not matched to a gene. Germline V gene lookup returns CDR1 SEHNR and CDR2 FQNEAQ (reference sequence). CDR3 size: 16 residues. In DNA form, the CDR3 reads TGTGCCAGCAGCCCCTCAGCGGGGGCAAACCAAGAGACCCAGTACTTC. This translates into CASSPSAGANQETQYF.

The sample holds a few counts of this clonotype. The chain employs TRBV11-2 and TRBJ2-5; D possibly corresponds to TRBD1 (5 bases). From germline, CDR1 is SGHAT and CDR2 FQNNGV. CDR3 length equals 14 residues. Trimming removed 2 bases from V and 5 bases from J, with 12 bases in between. The CDR3: CASSLWGRAETQYF. The CDR3 DNA follows: TGTGCCAGCAGCTTATGGGGCAGGGCGGAGACCCAGTACTTC.

This clonotype was picked up a small number of times. CDR3 coding DNA: TGTGCCAGCAGAATGCTGACACCCGCTCTCTCTGGGGCCAACGTCCTGACTTTC. It is translated as CASRMLTPALSGANVLTF. The chain combines TRBV28 with TRBJ2-6; no definite D call. The CDR3 runs 18 residues. Per germline, CDR1 MDHEN and CDR2 SYDVKM. Deletions cut 6 bases from V and 0 bases from J, with 18 bases between.

In its sample, this clonotype was seen a few times. The genes are TRBV7-9 and TRBJ1-4; perhaps TRBD1 as D (5 bases). Germline CDR1 is SEHNR and CDR2 is FQNEAQ (reference sequence). The CDR3 is made up of 13 amino acids. Trimming shortened V by 3 bases and J by 5 bases, and 7 bases separated the two germline ends. The CDR3 region is CASSFRQNEKLFF. The DNA for the CDR3 is TGTGCCAGCAGCTTTCGACAGAATGAAAAACTGTTTTTT.

There are a few counts of this clonotype. The genes are TRBV7-9 and TRBJ2-5; TRBD2 aligns across 10 bases. CDR3 size: 16 residues. Germline CDR1 and CDR2: SEHNR and FQNEAQ (reference sequence). The J segment lost 1 base and the V segment lost 2 bases, leaving 4 bases of the junction unmatched. The CDR3 loop is CASSLSLAGAQETQYF. The CDR3 DNA follows: TGTGCCAGCAGCTTATCCCTAGCGGGGGCCCAAGAGACCCAGTACTTC.

This clonotype has only a few counts. The gene calls are TRBV10-2 and TRBJ2-7; D uncertain. Germline CDR1 WSHSY, CDR2 SAAADI. The CDR3 extends over 13 amino acids. V gave up 7 bases and J gave up 2 bases, with 12 bases separating them. The CDR3 nucleotides are TGCGCCAGCACCACTAATGCGGCCTACGAGCAGTACTTC. Translation gives CASTTNAAYEQYF.

The chain uses TRBV27 and TRBJ2-5, with 10 bases fitting TRBD2. Germline lookup yields CDR1 MNHEY and CDR2 SMNVEV (reference sequence). The ends lost 4 bases at V and 3 bases at J; junction bases unmatched: 2. The CDR3 is 14 residues long. CDR3: CASSWGTSEETQYF. The CDR3 DNA sequence: TGTGCCAGCAGTTGGGGGACTAGCGAAGAGACCCAGTACTTC.

V usage is TRBV7-8 and J usage is TRBJ2-7, with 8 bases identical to TRBD1. This CDR3 has 16 residues. The V gene's germline CDR1 is SGHVS and CDR2 FQNEAQ. Trimming removed 4 bases from V and 0 bases from J; junction bases left unmatched: 8. CDR3 loop: CASSSRQGTSSYEQYF. For the CDR3, the DNA is TGTGCCAGCAGCTCGAGACAGGGGACCAGCTCCTACGAGCAGTACTTC. The full variable domain, with the rest looked up from reference TRBV7-8 and TRBJ2-7, is GAGVSQSPRYKVAKRGQDVALRCDPISGHVSLFWYQQALGQGPEFLTYFQNEAQLDKSGLPSDRFFAERPEGSVSTLKIQRTQQEDSAVYLCASSSRQGTSSYEQYFGPGTRLTVT.

In nucleotides, the CDR3 is TGTGCCAGCAGCCCCGGGACACGGTATGAGCAGTTCTTC. Protein product: CASSPGTRYEQFF. The chain links TRBV27 to TRBJ2-1, with D maybe TRBD1 (6 bases). V was shortened by 6 bases and J by 8 bases, with 14 bases between the two germline ends. Germline loops: CDR1 MNHEY, CDR2 SMNVEV (reference sequence). The CDR3 contains 13 residues.

This clonotype appeared a few times. The J gene is TRBJ2-3, the V gene TRBV5-4; D possibly corresponds to TRBD1 (6 bases). This CDR3 has 16 amino acids. Trimming shortened V by 10 bases and J by 0 bases, and 21 bases separated the two germline ends. Germline lookup yields CDR1 SGHNT and CDR2 YYREEE (reference sequence). Here the CDR3 DNA reads TGTGCCTACAGGGCCTCTGCATTACATAGCACAGATACGCAGTATTTT. This codes for CAYRASALHSTDTQYF. Looking up the rest from reference TRBV5-4 and TRBJ2-3 gives the full variable domain: ETGVTQSPTHLIKTRGQQVTLRCSSQSGHNTVSWYQQALGQGPQFIFQYYREEENGRGNFPPRFSGLQFPNYSSELNVNALELDDSALYLCAYRASALHSTDTQYFGPGTRLTVL.

This clonotype was counted at least ten times. The chain links TRBV15 to TRBJ1-6, with D unresolved. This CDR3 is built from 13 residues. Germline V lookup: CDR1 LNHNV, CDR2 YYDKDF (reference sequence). The V and J ends lost 0 bases and 10 bases respectively, with 7 bases between them. DNA of the CDR3: TGTGCCACCAGCAGAGATCTTGGGTCACCCCTCCACTTT. Residues: CATSRDLGSPLHF.

The sample holds many counts of this clonotype. The V call is TRBV28, the J call TRBJ1-4; TRBD1 might be the D (5 bases). This CDR3 region has 14 residues. Looked up from germline, CDR1 is MDHEN and CDR2 is SYDVKM. The V and J ends lost 3 bases and 8 bases respectively, with 13 bases between them. For the CDR3, the DNA is TGTGCCAGCAGTTTGGCAGGGAGAGACGAAAAACTGTTTTTT. Residues: CASSLAGRDEKLFF.

The gene calls are TRBV18 and TRBJ1-2, with TRBD1 identical over 10 bases. V trimming: 5 bases; J trimming: 4 bases; junction bases outside the gene matches: 7. Germline V gives CDR1 KGHSH, CDR2 LQKENI. The CDR3 contains 15 residues. The CDR3 DNA follows: TGTGCCAGCTCATCCGGGACAGGGGACTTCTATGGCTACACCTTC. This sequence encodes CASSSGTGDFYGYTF. The full variable domain, with the rest looked up from reference TRBV18 and TRBJ1-2, is NAGVMQNPRHLVRRRGQEARLRCSPMKGHSHVYWYRQLPEEGLKFMVYLQKENIIDESGMPKERFSAEFPKEGPSILRIQQVVRGDSAAYFCASSSGTGDFYGYTFGSGTRLTVV.

This rearrangement joins TRBV2 to TRBJ2-1; D not certain. V was shortened by 2 bases and J by 4 bases, with 6 bases between the two germline ends. The CDR3 contains 13 residues. CDR1 is SNHLY and CDR2 is FYNNEI in the germline V gene. CDR3 protein: CASSESRYNEQFF. CDR3 bases: TGTGCCAGCAGTGAAAGTCGTTACAATGAGCAGTTCTTC.

This clonotype has only a few counts. V and J are TRBV7-9 and TRBJ2-3; D call uncertain. With 9 bases removed from V and 5 bases from J, the gap between germline ends came to 9 bases. The CDR3 totals 11 residues. CDR1 SEHNR and CDR2 FQNEAQ come from the germline V gene (reference sequence). The CDR3, as DNA: TGTGCCAGTCACGACGGAGATACGCAGTATTTT. Protein sequence: CASHDGDTQYF. The variable domain in full, with the rest retrieved from reference TRBV7-9 and TRBJ2-3, is DTGVSQNPRHKITKRGQNVTFRCDPISEHNRLYWYRQTLGQGPEFLTYFQNEAQLEKSRLLSDRFSAERPKGSFSTLEIQRTEQGDSAMYLCASHDGDTQYFGPGTRLTVL.

This clonotype has at least ten counts. This CDR3 reads CASSLIWVTDTQYF. CDR3 DNA sequence: TGTGCCAGCAGCTTAATCTGGGTCACAGATACGCAGTATTTT. The V gene is TRBV7-2, the J gene TRBJ2-3; D gene ambiguous. V was cut by 2 bases and J by 2 bases, with 8 bases left in between. This CDR3 has 14 residues. Germline CDR1 is SGHTA and CDR2 is FQGNSA. Full variable domain (missing parts from reference TRBV7-2 and TRBJ2-3): GAGVSQSPSNKVTEKGKDVELRCDPISGHTALYWYRQSLGQGLEFLIYFQGNSAPDKSGLPSDRFSAERTGGSVSTLTIQRTQQEDSAVYLCASSLIWVTDTQYFGPGTRLTVL.